These 30 T cell receptor beta chains were sequenced from one sample in a study of CD8+CD57+ T cells in acquired aplastic anemia. The template used for profiling TCR beta VDJ and CDR3 was genomic DNA. TCRdb fed the reads into MiXCR, producing one record per CDR3 protein. The sample records under 200,000 distinct CDR3 sequences, 64% being singletons. The sequenced sample consisted of sorted CD4+, CD8+, or CD8+CD57+ T cells (not recorded which) from PBMCs. These receptors came from a human donor with severe aplastic anemia or a healthy control (not recorded which).

The V gene is TRBV27, the J gene TRBJ2-1; no firm D call. Between the trimmed V and J ends, which lost 4 bases and 10 bases, there was a span of 17 bases. CDR1 is MNHEY and CDR2 is SMNVEV in the germline V gene (reference sequence). The CDR3 extends over 14 amino acids. CDR3 bases: TGTGCCAGCAGTTCCTTGGGTGAGATCGGGGAGCAGTTCTTC. Amino acid sequence: CASSSLGEIGEQFF.

This clonotype has a count of ten or more. The rearrangement links TRBV4-1 to TRBJ1-2; D gene unclear. The CDR3 runs 14 residues. Trimming stripped 0 bases from V and 0 bases from J, with 5 bases between. The V gene's germline CDR1 is MGHRA and CDR2 YSYEKL. CDR3 DNA: TGCGCCAGCAGCCAAGATGAGTCTAACTATGGCTACACCTTC. This encodes CASSQDESNYGYTF.

The chain recombines TRBV11-2 with TRBJ1-4; tentatively, D is TRBD1 (6 bases). This CDR3 is built from 15 residues. The germline V and J ends were trimmed by 1 base and 8 bases, with 14 bases remaining between them. Germline V lookup: CDR1 SGHAT, CDR2 FQNNGV. CDR3 nucleotides: TGTGCCAGCAGCTTAGGGAACAGGGAGGAGGAAAAACTGTTTTTT. Its protein product is CASSLGNREEEKLFF.

The V gene is TRBV7-9, the J gene TRBJ1-2; D unresolved. V dropped 0 bases and J dropped 6 bases, with 8 bases sitting between them. The CDR3 spans 13 residues. Germline V gene lookup returns CDR1 SEHNR and CDR2 FQNEAQ (reference sequence). CDR3 sequence reads: CASSLASGDGYTF. CDR3 bases: TGTGCCAGCAGCTTAGCGAGCGGAGATGGCTACACCTTC.

This chain joins TRBV7-8 and TRBJ1-5; 11 nucleotides align to TRBD1. With 5 bases clipped from V and 2 bases from J, the junction kept 8 bases outside the gene matches. The CDR3 contains 17 residues. Per germline, CDR1 SGHVS and CDR2 FQNEAQ. CDR3 nucleotide sequence: TGTGCCAGCAGCCCTCGGACAGGGGGCTTTGGCAATCAGCCCCAGCATTTT. Protein sequence: CASSPRTGGFGNQPQHF.

This clonotype was observed a handful of times. The chain couples TRBV10-3 to TRBJ2-7, with TRBD2 as a possible D gene (5 bases). The CDR3 runs 13 residues. Germline assignment: CDR1 ENHRY and CDR2 SYGVKD. Trimming removed 2 bases at V and 9 bases at J, with 14 bases between. The CDR3 DNA reads as TGTGCCATCAGTGAGCCGAGGACTCCGCCGCAGTACTTC. Translating gives CAISEPRTPPQYF.

This clonotype was picked up many times. This chain links TRBV12-3 or TRBV12-4 with TRBJ1-2, with no clear D. The length of the CDR3 is 14 residues. V was clipped by 3 bases and J by 1 base, with 9 bases between them. The CDR3 spells CASSFGPGNYGYTF. In DNA form, the CDR3 reads TGTGCCAGCAGTTTTGGGCCAGGTAACTATGGCTACACCTTC.

This chain connects TRBV24-1 to TRBJ2-3; 7 nucleotides agree with TRBD2. Germline lookup yields CDR1 KGHDR and CDR2 SFDVKD. V lost 5 bases and J lost 3; bases outside the gene matches: 4. CDR3 size: 14 residues. CDR3 region: CATSGRERTDTQYF. CDR3 bases: TGTGCCACCAGTGGGCGGGAGCGGACAGATACGCAGTATTTT.

The V gene is TRBV19, the J gene TRBJ2-5; D is unresolved. In germline, CDR1 is LNHDA, CDR2 SQIVND (reference sequence). The V and J ends lost 5 bases and 3 bases respectively, with 16 bases between them. The CDR3 consists of 15 residues. The DNA of the CDR3 is TGTGCCAGTAGTCCCCGGCAGGTGGGGAAAGAGACCCAGTACTTC. Translation gives CASSPRQVGKETQYF. Full variable domain (remainder filled in from reference TRBV19 and TRBJ2-5): DGGITQSPKYLFRKEGQNVTLSCEQNLNHDAMYWYRQDPGQGLRLIYYSQIVNDFQKGDIAEGYSVSREKKESFPLTVTSAQKNPTAFYLCASSPRQVGKETQYFGPGTRLLVL.

The J gene is TRBJ2-1, the V gene TRBV7-9, with TRBD1 matching 11 bases. This CDR3 has 16 residues. The germline V gene has CDR1 SEHNR and CDR2 FQNEAQ (reference sequence). V shed 3 bases and J 3 bases; nucleotides not matched to a gene: 4. CDR3 protein: CASSLDRGQYYNEQFF. As DNA, the CDR3 is TGTGCCAGCAGCTTGGACAGGGGGCAATACTACAATGAGCAGTTCTTC.

This clonotype showed up just once. This likely comes from a read error, as the CDR3 has no conserved phenylalanine or tryptophan at its end. This chain links TRBV10-3 with TRBJ1-6, with 9 bases that match TRBD1. CDR1 ENHRY and CDR2 SYGVKD come from the germline V gene. The CDR3 runs 15 residues. The V and J ends lost 6 bases and 10 bases, in that order; junction bases with no gene match: 10. As DNA, the CDR3 is TGTGCCATCAGCCAAGACAGGGGGTTAGAATCACCCCTCCACCTT. Translating it yields CAISQDRGLESPLHL.

The chain couples TRBV25-1 to TRBJ2-7; 8 nucleotides match TRBD1. After removal of 4 bases from V and 0 bases from J, the junction contained 5 bases not matched to a gene. From germline, CDR1 is MGHDK and CDR2 SYGVNS. The CDR3 is 15 amino acids. The CDR3 DNA sequence: TGTGCCAGCAGTGCCACAGGGGGAAGCTCCTACGAGCAGTACTTC. Protein: CASSATGGSSYEQYF.

This clonotype was counted at least ten times. The junction differs from germline at one of its ends, possibly a read error. This chain joins TRBV5-1 and TRBJ2-7; TRBD1 aligns across 12 bases. The CDR3 consists of 14 residues. Germline V gene sequence: CDR1 SGHRS, CDR2 YFSETQ. The CDR3: CASSPGQGAHEQYF. The CDR3 DNA reads TGTGCCAGCAGCCCGGGACAGGGGGCCCACGAGCAGTACTTC.

This clonotype was recorded only once. This sequence joins TRBV20-1 and TRBJ1-1; no clear D gene. The CDR3 is made up of 13 amino acids. V lost 2 bases and J 2 bases, leaving 9 bases between the germline ends. CDR1 is DFQATT and CDR2 is SNEGSKA in the germline V gene (reference sequence). CDR3 coding DNA: TGCAGTGCTAGAAGGTTACACAACACTGAAGCTTTCTTT. This translates into CSARRLHNTEAFF.

This clonotype was picked up many times. V is TRBV19 and J is TRBJ2-7; 9 nucleotides match TRBD1. Losses at the gene ends were 5 bases for V and 5 bases for J; bases not matched to a gene: 10. In germline, CDR1 is LNHDA, CDR2 SQIVND (reference sequence). The CDR3 length is 15 residues. The CDR3 DNA reads TGTGCCAGTAGTCCCCTAGGACAGGGGCCGCACGAGCAGTACTTC. Its protein is CASSPLGQGPHEQYF. The full variable domain, with the rest looked up from reference TRBV19 and TRBJ2-7, is DGGITQSPKYLFRKEGQNVTLSCEQNLNHDAMYWYRQDPGQGLRLIYYSQIVNDFQKGDIAEGYSVSREKKESFPLTVTSAQKNPTAFYLCASSPLGQGPHEQYFGPGTRLTVT.

This clonotype was recorded a few times. V gene TRBV4-1 combines with J gene TRBJ1-5; 7 bases align to TRBD1. V shed 1 base, J shed 5 bases, and the junction held 2 bases outside the gene matches. The germline V gene has CDR1 MGHRA and CDR2 YSYEKL. This CDR3 is built from 14 residues. CDR3 residues: CASSQAQGDQPQHF. Here the CDR3 DNA reads TGCGCCAGCAGCCAAGCCCAGGGGGATCAGCCCCAGCATTTT.

A few counts support this clonotype. V usage is TRBV15 and J usage is TRBJ2-7; 8 nucleotides match TRBD1. The CDR3 is 16 residues long. CDR1 LNHNV and CDR2 YYDKDF come from the germline V gene (reference sequence). The ends lost 3 bases at V and 2 bases at J; junction bases unmatched: 9. CDR3 loop: CATSSYWDRRAYEQYF. Written as DNA, the CDR3 is TGTGCCACCAGCAGTTACTGGGACAGGAGAGCCTACGAGCAGTACTTC. Variable domain in full (rest from reference TRBV15 and TRBJ2-7): DAMVIQNPRYQVTQFGKPVTLSCSQTLNHNVMYWYQQKSSQAPKLLFHYYDKDFNNEADTPDNFQSRRPNTSFCFLDIRSPGLGDTAMYLCATSSYWDRRAYEQYFGPGTRLTVT.

The chain recombines TRBV29-1 with TRBJ2-5, with D perhaps TRBD1 or TRBD2 (5 bases each). The closer fit of TRBJ2-1 to the DNA end suggests the J call may be wrong. CDR1 is SQVTM, CDR2 ANQGSEA, per germline. The CDR3 consists of 14 residues. The CDR3 sequence is CSGVPGRTTDEQFF. The CDR3, as DNA: TGCAGCGGGGTACCGGGACGAACTACCGATGAGCAGTTCTTC.

This clonotype has a handful of counts. V usage is TRBV6-4 and J usage is TRBJ1-1, with no clear D. V was clipped by 5 bases and J by 1 base, with 8 bases between them. The CDR3 is 13 amino acids. Germline V gene data show CDR1 as MRHNA and CDR2 as SNTAGT. The CDR3 nucleotides are TGTGCCAGCAGTCGGGAATCGAACACTGAAGCTTTCTTT. It yields the protein CASSRESNTEAFF.

The chain is built from TRBV2 and TRBJ2-1; 8 bases map to TRBD1. The CDR3 runs to 13 residues. V was pared by 5 bases and J by 9 bases, with 6 bases of the junction left unmatched. CDR1 is SNHLY, CDR2 FYNNEI, per germline. This chain's CDR3 is CASSNDRGSEQFF. The CDR3 nucleotides read TGTGCCAGCAGTAATGACAGGGGAAGTGAGCAGTTCTTC. The full variable domain, in which reference TRBV2 and TRBJ2-1 provide the parts outside the CDR3, is EPEVTQTPSHQVTQMGQEVILRCVPISNHLYFYWYRQILGQKVEFLVSFYNNEISEKSEIFDDQFSVERPDGSNFTLKIRSTKLEDSAMYFCASSNDRGSEQFFGPGTRLTVL.

The chain recombines TRBV5-1 with TRBJ1-1, with 9 positions matching TRBD1. Germline V lookup: CDR1 SGHRS, CDR2 YFSETQ. The CDR3 covers 17 residues. V lost 4 bases to trimming and J lost 6 bases; unmatched junction nucleotides: 16. The DNA of the CDR3 is TGCGCCAGCAGCATACCAACAGGGGGCGGCGGGTCTCCTGAAGCTTTCTTT. This sequence encodes CASSIPTGGGGSPEAFF.

Points on this clonotype: Because the CDR3 is missing its conserved closing phenylalanine or tryptophan, this is likely a read error. V is TRBV7-9 and J is TRBJ2-1; D unclear. The CDR3 contains 16 residues. Germline-derived CDR1 and CDR2 are SEHNR and FQNEAQ (reference sequence). V was shortened by 1 base and J by 0 bases, with 10 bases between the two germline ends. The CDR3 DNA follows: TGTGCCAGCAGCTTAGACCTACCGGGCTCCTACAATGAGCAGTTCAGA. Its translation: CASSLDLPGSYNEQFR.

The chain employs TRBV15 and TRBJ2-2, with a possible D match to TRBD2 (6 bases). The CDR3 totals 13 residues. V lost 1 base and J 7 bases, leaving 7 bases between the germline ends. The germline gives CDR1 LNHNV, CDR2 YYDKDF (reference sequence). The CDR3 bases are TGTGCCACCAGCAGAGTGACTAGCGGGGAGCTGTTTTTT. This translates into CATSRVTSGELFF.

This chain connects TRBV5-8 to TRBJ2-7, with D perhaps matching TRBD2 (7 bases). The DNA end favors TRBJ2-5, so the J call may be wrong. The CDR3 covers 16 residues. Germline CDR1 SGHTS, CDR2 YDEGEE. CDR3 sequence reads: CASSPTGGRGEETQYF. CDR3 DNA: TGTGCCAGCAGCCCGACGGGGGGCAGGGGTGAAGAGACCCAGTACTTC.

This clonotype has a handful of counts. The rearrangement links TRBV29-1 to TRBJ1-2; D remains unclear. CDR3 length: 12 residues. Germline V gene lookup returns CDR1 SQVTM and CDR2 ANQGSEA. V was clipped by 8 bases and J by 10 bases, with 20 bases between them. CDR3 residues: CSFCLEGTDYTF. The CDR3 region has the DNA TGCAGCTTCTGCCTCGAGGGAACGGACTACACCTTC.

This clonotype was observed once. The CDR3 DNA sequence: TGCAGTGCTAGAAGGACAGGGGGACTATATGGCTACACCTTC. It codes for CSARRTGGLYGYTF. This chain joins TRBV20-1 and TRBJ1-2; 10 nucleotides line up with TRBD1. Germline V lookup: CDR1 DFQATT, CDR2 SNEGSKA (reference sequence). The CDR3 totals 14 residues. J was trimmed by 5 bases and V by 2 bases; bases with no gene match: 5.

The CDR3 DNA reads TGTGCCAGCAGTTTCGTGGAAGGGAGCTCCTACGAGCAGTACTTC. Translating it yields CASSFVEGSSYEQYF. This chain links TRBV12-3 or TRBV12-4 with TRBJ2-7; the D gene is possibly TRBD2 (5 bases). The V end was cut by 3 bases, the J end by 0 bases, with 12 bases between. This CDR3 comprises 15 residues.

The rearrangement joins TRBV24-1 to TRBJ2-3; D gene uncertain. Germline V gives CDR1 KGHDR, CDR2 SFDVKD. The CDR3 extends over 11 amino acids. V dropped 7 bases and J dropped 6 bases, with 7 bases sitting between them. The CDR3 DNA reads TGTGCCACCAGGCAGGTGGATACGCAGTATTTT. Translation gives CATRQVDTQYF.

V and J are TRBV6-6 and TRBJ1-2, with unresolved D. This CDR3 has 15 residues. V lost 2 bases, J lost 7 bases, and 17 bases lay in between. Germline-derived CDR1 and CDR2 are MNHNY and SVGAGI (reference sequence). CDR3 nucleotide sequence: TGTGCCAGCAGTTACACCCCGGGCCAAACCGGTGGCTACACCTTC. Translating it yields CASSYTPGQTGGYTF.

The chain employs TRBV7-8 and TRBJ2-2; D gene uncertain. Germline CDR1 and CDR2: SGHVS and FQNEAQ. The CDR3 has 12 residues. Between the trimmed V and J ends, which lost 6 bases and 6 bases, there was a span of 8 bases. CDR3 region: CASRRYAGELFF. CDR3 bases: TGTGCCAGCAGGAGGTACGCCGGGGAGCTGTTTTTT.